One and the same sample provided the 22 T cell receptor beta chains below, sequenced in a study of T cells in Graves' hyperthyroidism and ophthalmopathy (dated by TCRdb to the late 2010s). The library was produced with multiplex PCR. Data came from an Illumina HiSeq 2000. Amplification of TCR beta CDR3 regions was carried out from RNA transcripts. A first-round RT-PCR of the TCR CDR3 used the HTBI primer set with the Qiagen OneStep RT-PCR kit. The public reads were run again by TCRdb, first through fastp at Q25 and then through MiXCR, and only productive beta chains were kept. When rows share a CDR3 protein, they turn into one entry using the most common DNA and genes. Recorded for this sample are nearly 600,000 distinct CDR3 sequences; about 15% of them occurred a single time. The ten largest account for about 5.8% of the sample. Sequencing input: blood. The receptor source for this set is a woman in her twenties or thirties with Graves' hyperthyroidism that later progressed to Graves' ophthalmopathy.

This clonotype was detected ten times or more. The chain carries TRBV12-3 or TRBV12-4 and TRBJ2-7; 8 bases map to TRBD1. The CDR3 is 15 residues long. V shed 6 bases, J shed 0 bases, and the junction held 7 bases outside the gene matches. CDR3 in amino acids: CASSHGQGRSYEQYF. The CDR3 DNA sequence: TGTGCCAGCAGCCATGGACAGGGTCGCTCCTACGAGCAGTACTTC.

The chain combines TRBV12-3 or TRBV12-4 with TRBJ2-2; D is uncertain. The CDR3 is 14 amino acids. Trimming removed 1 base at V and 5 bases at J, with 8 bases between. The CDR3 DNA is TGTGCCAGCAGTTTAGGGATCTTAACCGGGGAGCTGTTTTTT. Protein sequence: CASSLGILTGELFF.

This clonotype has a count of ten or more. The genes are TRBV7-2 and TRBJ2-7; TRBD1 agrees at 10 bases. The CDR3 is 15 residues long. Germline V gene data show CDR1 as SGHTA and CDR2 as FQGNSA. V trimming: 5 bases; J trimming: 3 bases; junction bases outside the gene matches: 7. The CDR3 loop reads CASSRTTGGIYEQYF. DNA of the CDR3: TGTGCCAGCAGCCGTACGACAGGGGGCATCTACGAGCAGTACTTC.

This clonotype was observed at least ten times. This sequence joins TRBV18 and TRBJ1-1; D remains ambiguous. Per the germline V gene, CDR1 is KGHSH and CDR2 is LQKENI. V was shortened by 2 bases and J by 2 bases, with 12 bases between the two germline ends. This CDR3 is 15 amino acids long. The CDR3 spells CASSPDDNVNTEAFF. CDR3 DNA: TGTGCCAGCTCACCAGACGATAACGTCAACACTGAAGCTTTCTTT.

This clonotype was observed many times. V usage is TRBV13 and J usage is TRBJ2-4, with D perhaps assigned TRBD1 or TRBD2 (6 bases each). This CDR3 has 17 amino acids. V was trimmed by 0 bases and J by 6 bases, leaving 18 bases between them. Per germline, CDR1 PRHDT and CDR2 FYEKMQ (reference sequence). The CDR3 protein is CASSLGSVRGVTNIQYF. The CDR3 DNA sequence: TGTGCCAGCAGCTTAGGATCGGTGAGGGGGGTAACAAACATTCAGTACTTC.

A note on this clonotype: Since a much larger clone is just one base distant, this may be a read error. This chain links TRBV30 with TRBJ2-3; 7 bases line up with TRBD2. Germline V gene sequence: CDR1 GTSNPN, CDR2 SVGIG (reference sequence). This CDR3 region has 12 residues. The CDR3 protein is CARSAGADTQYF. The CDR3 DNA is TGTGCCCGGAGTGCGGGAGCAGATACGCAGTATTTT.

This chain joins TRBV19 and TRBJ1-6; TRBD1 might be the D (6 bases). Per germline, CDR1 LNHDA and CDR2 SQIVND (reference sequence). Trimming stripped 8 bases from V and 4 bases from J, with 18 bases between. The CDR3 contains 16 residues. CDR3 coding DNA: TGTGCCAGTGGACAGACAGGCGACCTTTATAATTCACCCCTCCACTTT. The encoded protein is CASGQTGDLYNSPLHF.

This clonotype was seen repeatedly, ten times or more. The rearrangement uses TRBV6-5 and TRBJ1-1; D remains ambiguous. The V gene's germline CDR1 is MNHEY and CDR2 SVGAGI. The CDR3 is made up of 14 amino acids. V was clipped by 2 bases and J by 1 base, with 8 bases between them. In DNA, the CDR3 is TGTGCCAGCAGTTACGGCTTTGGGAACACTGAAGCTTTCTTT. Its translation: CASSYGFGNTEAFF.

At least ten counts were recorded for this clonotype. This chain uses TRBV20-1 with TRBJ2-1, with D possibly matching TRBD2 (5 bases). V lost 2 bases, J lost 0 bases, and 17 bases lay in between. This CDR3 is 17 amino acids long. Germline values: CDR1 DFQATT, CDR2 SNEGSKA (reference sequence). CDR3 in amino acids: CSARTPGSGSSYNEQFF. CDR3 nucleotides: TGCAGTGCTAGAACTCCCGGAAGCGGTAGCTCCTACAATGAGCAGTTCTTC.

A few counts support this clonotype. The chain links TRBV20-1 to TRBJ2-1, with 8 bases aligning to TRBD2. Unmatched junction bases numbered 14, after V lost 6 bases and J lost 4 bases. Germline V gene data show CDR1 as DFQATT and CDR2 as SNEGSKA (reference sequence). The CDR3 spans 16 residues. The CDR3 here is CSANRLSGGAYNEQFF. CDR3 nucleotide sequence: TGCAGTGCAAACCGTTTAAGCGGGGGCGCGTACAATGAGCAGTTCTTC.

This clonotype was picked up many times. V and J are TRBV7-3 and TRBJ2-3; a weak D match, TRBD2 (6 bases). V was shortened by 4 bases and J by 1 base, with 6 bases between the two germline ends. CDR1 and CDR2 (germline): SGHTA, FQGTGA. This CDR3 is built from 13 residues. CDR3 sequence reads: CASSSGGTDTQYF. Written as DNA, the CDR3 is TGTGCCAGCAGCTCGGGAGGCACAGATACGCAGTATTTT.

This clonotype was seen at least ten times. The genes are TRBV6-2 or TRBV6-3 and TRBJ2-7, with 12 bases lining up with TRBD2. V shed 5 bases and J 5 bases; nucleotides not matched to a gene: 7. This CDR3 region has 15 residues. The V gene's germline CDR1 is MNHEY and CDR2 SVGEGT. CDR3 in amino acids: CASSTLAGGGNEQYF. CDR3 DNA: TGTGCCAGCAGTACACTAGCGGGAGGTGGCAACGAGCAGTACTTC.

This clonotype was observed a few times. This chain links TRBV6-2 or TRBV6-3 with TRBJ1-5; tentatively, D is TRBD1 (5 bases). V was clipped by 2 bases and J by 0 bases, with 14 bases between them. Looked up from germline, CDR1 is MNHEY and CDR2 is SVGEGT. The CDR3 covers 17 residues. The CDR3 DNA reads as TGTGCCAGCAGTTACGGGCCAGGGAGTTTTAGCAATCAGCCCCAGCATTTT. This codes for CASSYGPGSFSNQPQHF.

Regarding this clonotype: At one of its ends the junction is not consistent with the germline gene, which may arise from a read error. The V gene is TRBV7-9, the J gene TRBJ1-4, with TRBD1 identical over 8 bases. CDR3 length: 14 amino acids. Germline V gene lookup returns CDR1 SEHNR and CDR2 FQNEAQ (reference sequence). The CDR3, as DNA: TGTGCCGGCAGCACGCAGGACAGGGTTGAAAAACTGTTTTTT. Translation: CAGSTQDRVEKLFF.

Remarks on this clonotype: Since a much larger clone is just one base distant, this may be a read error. The CDR3 region has the DNA TGTGCCATCAGCGGCCCGCAGGGCGGTAAAGATACGCGGTATTTT. It codes for CAISGPQGGKDTRYF. The chain employs TRBV10-3 and TRBJ2-3; D possibly corresponds to TRBD1 (5 bases). The CDR3 extends over 15 amino acids. CDR1 and CDR2 from the germline V gene are ENHRY and SYGVKD.

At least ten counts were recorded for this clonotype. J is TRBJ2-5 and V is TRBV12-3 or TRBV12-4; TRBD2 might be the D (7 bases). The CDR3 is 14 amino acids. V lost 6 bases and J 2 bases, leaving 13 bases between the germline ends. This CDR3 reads CASRGGQVQETQYF. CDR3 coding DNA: TGTGCCAGCAGGGGGGGGCAGGTTCAAGAGACCCAGTACTTC.

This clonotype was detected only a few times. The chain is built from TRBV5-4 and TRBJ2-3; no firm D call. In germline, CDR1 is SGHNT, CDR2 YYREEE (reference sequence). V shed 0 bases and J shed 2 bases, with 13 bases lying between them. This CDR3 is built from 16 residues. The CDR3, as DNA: TGTGCCAGCAGCTTGGGGTCCAACGAGTACACAGATACGCAGTATTTT. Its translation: CASSLGSNEYTDTQYF. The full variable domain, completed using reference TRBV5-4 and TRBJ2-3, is ETGVTQSPTHLIKTRGQQVTLRCSSQSGHNTVSWYQQALGQGPQFIFQYYREEENGRGNFPPRFSGLQFPNYSSELNVNALELDDSALYLCASSLGSNEYTDTQYFGPGTRLTVL.

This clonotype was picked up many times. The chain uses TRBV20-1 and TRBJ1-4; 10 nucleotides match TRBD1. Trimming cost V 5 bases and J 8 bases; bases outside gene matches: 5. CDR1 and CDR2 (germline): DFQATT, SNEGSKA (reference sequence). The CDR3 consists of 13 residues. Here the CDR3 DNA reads TGCAGTGCTGAGGGACAGGGGAAGGAAAAACTGTTTTTT. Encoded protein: CSAEGQGKEKLFF.

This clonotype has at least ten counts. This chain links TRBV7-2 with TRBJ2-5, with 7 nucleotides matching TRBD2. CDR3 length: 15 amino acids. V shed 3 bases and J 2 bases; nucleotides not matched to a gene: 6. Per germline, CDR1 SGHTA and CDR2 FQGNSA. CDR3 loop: CASSFRGRVQETQYF. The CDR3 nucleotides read TGTGCCAGCAGCTTTCGCGGGAGAGTGCAAGAGACCCAGTACTTC.

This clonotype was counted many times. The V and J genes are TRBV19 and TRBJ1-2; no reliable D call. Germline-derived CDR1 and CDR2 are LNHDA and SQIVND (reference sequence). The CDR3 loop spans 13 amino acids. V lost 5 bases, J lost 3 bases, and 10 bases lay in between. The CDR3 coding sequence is TGTGCCAGTAGTCTCTCAGAGTACTATGGCTACACCTTC. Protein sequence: CASSLSEYYGYTF.

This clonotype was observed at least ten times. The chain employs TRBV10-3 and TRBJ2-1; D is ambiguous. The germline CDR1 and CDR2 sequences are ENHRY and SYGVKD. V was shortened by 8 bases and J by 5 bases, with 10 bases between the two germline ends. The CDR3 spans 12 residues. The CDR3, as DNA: TGTGCCATCGGGCAGCACCACAATGAGCAGTTCTTC. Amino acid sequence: CAIGQHHNEQFF.

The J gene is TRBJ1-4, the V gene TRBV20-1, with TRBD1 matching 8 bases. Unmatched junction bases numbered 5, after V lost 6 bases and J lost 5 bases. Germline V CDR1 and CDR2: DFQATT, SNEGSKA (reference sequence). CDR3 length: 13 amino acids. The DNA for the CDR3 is TGCAGTGCCAGGGACAGGTGGAATGAAAAACTGTTTTTT. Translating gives CSARDRWNEKLFF.